This is a list of T cell receptor beta chains from one sample in a study of cytomegalovirus exposure and HLA in healthy donors. Generated by immunoSEQ multiplex PCR, the TCRdb table keeps only in-frame clones and is missing some. The sample has about 130,000 clones; around 79% are singletons. Sequencing was performed on PBMCs. The origin of the receptors is a man aged 35-49 years in good health and CMV-seropositive. Both conserved end residues are part of each CDR3.

J: TRBJ2-3; V: TRBV27; CDR3: CASTPRVREPPDTQYF
J: TRBJ2-1; V: TRBV27; CDR3: CASGAGTSASNEQFF
J: TRBJ1-2; V: TRBV2; CDR3: CASSALGAGGYTF
J: TRBJ1-1; V: TRBV4-1; CDR3: CASSQDSRVNTEAFF
J: TRBJ2-3; V: TRBV4-1; CDR3: CASSQDWGSRGWDTQYF
J: TRBJ1-6; V: TRBV5-6; CDR3: CASSALDRVNSPLHF
J: TRBJ2-7; V: TRBV5-1; CDR3: CASSDGLAARGGEQYF
J: TRBJ2-5; V: TRBV19; CDR3: CASSGSQYETQYF
J: TRBJ2-5; V: TRBV2; CDR3: CASTGAGGGQETQYF
J: TRBJ2-5; V: TRBV5-4; CDR3: CASSDGTSAQETQYF
J: TRBJ2-7; V: TRBV7-8; CDR3: CASSPGLAASYEQYF
J: TRBJ2-5; V: TRBV7-9; CDR3: CASVSGSYQETQYF
J: .; V: TRBV5-1; CDR3: CASSLGYRDANEQYF
J: TRBJ2-2; V: TRBV7-2; CDR3: CARERTSGGTGELFF
J: TRBJ1-2; V: TRBV14; CDR3: CASSQVINYGYTF
J: TRBJ1-5; V: TRBV28; CDR3: CASLAFTGRSNQPQHF
J: TRBJ2-7; V: TRBV15; CDR3: CATSRDLAGDTLGSYEQYF
J: TRBJ2-3; V: TRBV9; CDR3: CASSVAELTDTQYF
J: TRBJ1-2; V: TRBV7-9; CDR3: CASSLGRLTPGQGNGYTF
J: TRBJ1-2; V: TRBV19; CDR3: CASSGGTFYGYTF
J: TRBJ2-2; V: TRBV7-6; CDR3: CASLSGIAGELFF
J: TRBJ1-6; V: TRBV10-3; CDR3: CAISTGTGTRGSPLHF
J: TRBJ2-3; V: TRBV28; CDR3: CASSWRLPRLLGTQYF
J: TRBJ2-3; V: TRBV7-9; CDR3: CASSSTGSRTDTQYF
J: TRBJ1-4; V: TRBV2; CDR3: CASRADSTINEKLFF
J: TRBJ2-7; V: TRBV29-1; CDR3: CSVEDLGDEQYF
J: TRBJ1-4; V: TRBV15; CDR3: CATSRDGQGDEKLFF
J: TRBJ2-1; V: TRBV18; CDR3: CASSPTTGGGPSYNEQFF
J: TRBJ1-4; V: TRBV7-9; CDR3: CASSSGTVNEKLFF
J: TRBJ2-1; V: TRBV7-6; CDR3: CASSPGPGGPDEQFF